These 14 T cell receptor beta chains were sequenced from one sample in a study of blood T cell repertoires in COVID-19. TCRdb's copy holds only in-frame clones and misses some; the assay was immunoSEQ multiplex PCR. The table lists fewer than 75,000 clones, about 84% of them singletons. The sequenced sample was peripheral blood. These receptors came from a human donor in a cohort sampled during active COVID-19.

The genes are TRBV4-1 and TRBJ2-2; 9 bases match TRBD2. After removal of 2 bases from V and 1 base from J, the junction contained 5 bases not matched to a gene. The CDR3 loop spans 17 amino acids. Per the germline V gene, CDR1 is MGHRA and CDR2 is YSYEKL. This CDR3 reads CASSQSAGGLNTGELFF. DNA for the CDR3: TGCGCCAGCAGCCAATCAGCGGGGGGCTTGAACACCGGGGAGCTGTTTTTT.

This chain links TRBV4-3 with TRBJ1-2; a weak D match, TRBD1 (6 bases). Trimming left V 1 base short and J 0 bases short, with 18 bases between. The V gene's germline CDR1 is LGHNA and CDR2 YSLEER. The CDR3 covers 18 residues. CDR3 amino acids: CASSQGGPGVRSNYGYTF. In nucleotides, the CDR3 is TGCGCCAGCAGCCAAGGGGGGCCAGGGGTAAGGTCTAACTATGGCTACACCTTC.

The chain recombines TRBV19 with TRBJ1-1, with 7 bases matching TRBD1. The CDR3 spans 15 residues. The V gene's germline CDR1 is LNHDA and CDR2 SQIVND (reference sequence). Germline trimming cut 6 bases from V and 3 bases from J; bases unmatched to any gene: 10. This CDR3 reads CASREGAVEDTEAFF. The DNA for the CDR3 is TGTGCCAGTAGGGAGGGGGCGGTTGAGGACACTGAAGCTTTCTTT.

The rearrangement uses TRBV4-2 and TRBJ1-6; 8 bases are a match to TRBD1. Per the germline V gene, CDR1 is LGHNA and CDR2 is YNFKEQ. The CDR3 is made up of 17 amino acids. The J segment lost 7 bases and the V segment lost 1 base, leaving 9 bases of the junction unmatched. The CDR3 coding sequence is TGTGCCAGCAGCCAAGGGGCGCGAACAGGGGGAAATTCACCCCTCCACTTT. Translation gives CASSQGARTGGNSPLHF.

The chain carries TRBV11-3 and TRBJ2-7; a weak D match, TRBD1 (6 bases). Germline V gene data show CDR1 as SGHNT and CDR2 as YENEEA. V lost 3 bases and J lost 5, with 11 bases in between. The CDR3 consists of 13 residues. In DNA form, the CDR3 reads TGTGCCAGCAGCTTCACAGGGCCCGACGAGCAGTACTTC. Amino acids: CASSFTGPDEQYF. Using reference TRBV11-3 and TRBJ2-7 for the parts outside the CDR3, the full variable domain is EAGVVQSPRYKIIEKKQPVAFWCNPISGHNTLYWYLQNLGQGPELLIRYENEEAVDDSQLPKDRFSAERLKGVDSTLKIQPAELGDSAVYLCASSFTGPDEQYFGPGTRLTVT.

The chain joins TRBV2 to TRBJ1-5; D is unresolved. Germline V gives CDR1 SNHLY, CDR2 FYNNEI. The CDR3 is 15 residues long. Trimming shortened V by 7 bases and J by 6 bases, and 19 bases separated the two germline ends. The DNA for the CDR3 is TGTGCCAGCACCTACACGAATAGGGCGGGTCAGCCCCAGCATTTT. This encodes CASTYTNRAGQPQHF.

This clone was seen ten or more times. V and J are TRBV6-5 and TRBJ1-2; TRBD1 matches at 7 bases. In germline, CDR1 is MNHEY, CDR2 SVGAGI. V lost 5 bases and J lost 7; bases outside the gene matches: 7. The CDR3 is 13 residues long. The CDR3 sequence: CASSPRQGRGYTF. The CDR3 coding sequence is TGTGCCAGCAGTCCCCGACAGGGACGTGGCTACACCTTC.

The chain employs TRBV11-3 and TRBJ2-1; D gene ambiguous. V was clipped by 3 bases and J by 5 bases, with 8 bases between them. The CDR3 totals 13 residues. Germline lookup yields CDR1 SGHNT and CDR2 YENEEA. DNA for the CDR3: TGTGCCAGCAGCTTCTCACAGAACAATGAGCAGTTCTTC. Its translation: CASSFSQNNEQFF.

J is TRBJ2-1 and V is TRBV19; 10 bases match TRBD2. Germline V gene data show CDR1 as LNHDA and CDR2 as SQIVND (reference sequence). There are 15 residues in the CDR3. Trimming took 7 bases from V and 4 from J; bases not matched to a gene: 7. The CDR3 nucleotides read TGTGCCAGTAACCCTAGCGGGGGACTATACAATGAGCAGTTCTTC. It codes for CASNPSGGLYNEQFF.

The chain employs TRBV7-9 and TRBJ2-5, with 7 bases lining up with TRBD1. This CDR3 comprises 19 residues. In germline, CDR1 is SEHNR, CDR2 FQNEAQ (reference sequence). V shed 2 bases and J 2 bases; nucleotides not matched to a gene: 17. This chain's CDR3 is CASSLSPRQGLMRQETQYF. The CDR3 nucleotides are TGTGCCAGCAGCTTAAGCCCTCGACAGGGCCTTATGCGGCAAGAGACCCAGTACTTC.

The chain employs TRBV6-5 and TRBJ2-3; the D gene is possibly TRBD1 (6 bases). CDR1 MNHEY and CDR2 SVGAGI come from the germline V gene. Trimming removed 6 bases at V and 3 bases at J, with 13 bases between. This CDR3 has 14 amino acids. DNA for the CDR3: TGTGCCAGCAGCCTACAGGGCGGTACAGATACGCAGTATTTT. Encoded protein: CASSLQGGTDTQYF.

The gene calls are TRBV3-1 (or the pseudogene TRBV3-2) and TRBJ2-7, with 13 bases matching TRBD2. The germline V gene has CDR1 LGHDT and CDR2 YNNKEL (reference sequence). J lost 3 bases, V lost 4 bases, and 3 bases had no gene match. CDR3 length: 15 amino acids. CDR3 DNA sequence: TGTGCCAGCAGCCCGGGACTAGCGGGGCACTACGAGCAGTACTTC. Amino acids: CASSPGLAGHYEQYF.

CDR3 residues: CASSHLDSGNSPLHF. The CDR3 DNA sequence: TGTGCCAGCAGCCACTTGGACAGTGGAAATTCACCCCTCCACTTT. The chain employs TRBV6-2 or TRBV6-3 and TRBJ1-6, with D tentatively TRBD1 (6 bases). V was pared by 6 bases and J by 7 bases, with 16 bases between. CDR1 is MNHEY and CDR2 is SVGEGT in the germline V gene. This CDR3 region has 15 residues.

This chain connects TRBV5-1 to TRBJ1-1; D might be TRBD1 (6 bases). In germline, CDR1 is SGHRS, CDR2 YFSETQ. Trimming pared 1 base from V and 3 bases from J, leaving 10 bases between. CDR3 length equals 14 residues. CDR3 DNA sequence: TGCGCCAGCAGCTTGCAGGGGATTTACACTGAAGCTTTCTTT. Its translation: CASSLQGIYTEAFF.